These T cell receptor beta chains were read from a single sample in a study of T cells in localized non-small cell lung cancer. Data came from immunoSEQ multiplex PCR; TCRdb stores just in-frame clones and leaves some out. Here the sample spans 50,000 to 70,000 clones, about nine tenths being singletons. Sequences were derived from peripheral blood, sampled before any cancer treatment. The receptors originated from a man aged 40 to 75 with stage I lung adenocarcinoma. CDR3s leave out the opening cysteine and the closing phenylalanine or tryptophan. The order of the fields is clone size, J gene, V gene, CDR3 length, CDR3 protein. Clone size appears in some rows only: once, few, many, or a class for an expanded clone.

>NA|TRBJ1-4|TRBV28|14
ASSRADTETNEKLF
>few|TRBJ2-1|TRBV5-1|12
ASSLAWGENEQF
>NA|TRBJ2-2|TRBV6-1|12
ASRPNTDSGELF
>NA|TRBJ1-1|TRBV6-1|11
ASKHPENTEAF
>NA|TRBJ2-1|TRBV5-1|12
ASSLGTSGNEQF
>NA|TRBJ1-1|TRBV5-4|13
ASSQGLGGNTEAF
>once|TRBJ2-2|TRBV27|12
ASSFGANTGELF
>NA|TRBJ2-1|TRBV5-1|13
ASSWGTSSYNEQF
>NA|TRBJ2-7|TRBV5-1|12
ASSLTGVAYEQY
>NA|TRBJ2-3|TRBV25-1|13
ASSEYLDSTDTQY
>NA|TRBJ2-7|TRBV19|12
ASSISGASYEQY
>NA|TRBJ1-5|TRBV10-3|13
AISESGAEGLPQH
>NA|TRBJ2-1|TRBV28|14
ASSMTGGASYNEQF
>NA|TRBJ1-2|TRBV18|13
ASSPSDRTFYGYT
>NA|TRBJ1-5|TRBV30|13
AWSVGGPLGQPQH
>NA|TRBJ2-2|TRBV19|11
ASSIEGHGELF
>NA|TRBJ2-1|TRBV7-9|14
ASSPGTGPTYNEQF
>NA|TRBJ2-2|TRBV29-1|13
SVVSGDRNTGELF